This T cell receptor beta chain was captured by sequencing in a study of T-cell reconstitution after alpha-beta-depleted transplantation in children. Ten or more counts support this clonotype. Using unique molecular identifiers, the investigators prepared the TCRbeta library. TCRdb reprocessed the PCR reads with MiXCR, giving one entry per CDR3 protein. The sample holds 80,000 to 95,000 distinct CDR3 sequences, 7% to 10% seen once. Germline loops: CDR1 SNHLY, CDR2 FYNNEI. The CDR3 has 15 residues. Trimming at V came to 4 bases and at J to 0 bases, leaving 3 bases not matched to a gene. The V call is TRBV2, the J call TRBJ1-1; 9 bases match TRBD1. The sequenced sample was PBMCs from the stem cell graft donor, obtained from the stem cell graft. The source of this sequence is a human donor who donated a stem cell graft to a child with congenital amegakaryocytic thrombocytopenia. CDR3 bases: TGTGCCAGCAGTGCCCGGACAGGGGTGAACACTGAAGCTTTCTTT. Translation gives CASSARTGVNTEAFF.